This T cell receptor beta chain was captured by sequencing in a study of T cell responses to AZD1222 COVID-19 vaccine. The study's findings and limits: There were mostly white British donors and more females than males, and clonal diversity was possibly underestimated. Vaccine-related CD4 TCRs covered spike, predominating at 160-218 and 743-854.

A word on this clone: Its antigen is still unknown.

Germline assignment: CDR1 SGHDT and CDR2 YYEEEE. The V end was cut by 0 bases, the J end by 5 bases, with 11 bases between. CDR3 size: 15 residues. Produced via immunoSEQ multiplex PCR; TCRdb's table is partial and in-frame only. The repertoire holds over 95,000 clones, with roughly 88% as singletons. Source: peripheral blood, taken 28 days after the second AZD1222 dose. This sequence joins TRBV5-6 and TRBJ2-2; possible D gene TRBD2, 5 bases. The source is an adult who received the AZD1222 COVID-19 vaccine. The CDR3 loop is CASSLVGGRTGELFF. As DNA, the CDR3 is TGTGCCAGCAGCTTGGTTGGCGGGCGAACCGGGGAGCTGTTTTTT.